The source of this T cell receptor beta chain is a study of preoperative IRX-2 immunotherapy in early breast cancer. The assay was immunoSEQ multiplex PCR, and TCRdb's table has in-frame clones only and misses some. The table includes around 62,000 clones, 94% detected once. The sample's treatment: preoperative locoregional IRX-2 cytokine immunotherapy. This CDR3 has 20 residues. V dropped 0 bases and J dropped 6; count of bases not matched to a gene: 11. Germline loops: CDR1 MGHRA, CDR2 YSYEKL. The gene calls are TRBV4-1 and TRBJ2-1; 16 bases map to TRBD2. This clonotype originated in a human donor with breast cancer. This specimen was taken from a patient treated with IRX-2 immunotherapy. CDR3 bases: TGCGCCAGCAGCCAAGATCCCGGGACTAGCGGGAGGGCCCTTGTCAATGAGCAGTTCTTC. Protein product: CASSQDPGTSGRALVNEQFF.